This passage covers 28 T cell receptor beta chains from one sample sequenced in a study of CD8+ T cells in alopecia areata. Extracted RNA was reverse transcribed into cDNA, the sequencing template. The repertoire was sequenced with immunoSEQ multiplex PCR; TCRdb's copy has only in-frame clones and lacks some. The table records 150,000 to 200,000 clones, just under 60% of them present only once. Sequencing used CD4+ T cells sorted from blood, obtained at week 0. The receptor source for this set is a human donor with alopecia areata.

The V gene is TRBV29-1, the J gene TRBJ2-2; D gene ambiguous. V lost 7 bases and J lost 0, with 12 bases in between. The CDR3 contains 14 residues. The germline CDR1 and CDR2 sequences are SQVTM and ANQGSEA. The CDR3 loop reads CSARPTSNTGELFF. The DNA for the CDR3 is TGCAGCGCCAGGCCAACATCGAACACCGGGGAGCTGTTTTTT.

This clone was found a few times. The V gene is TRBV2, the J gene TRBJ2-1; unclear D gene. The CDR3 contains 12 residues. The germline V gene encodes CDR1 SNHLY and CDR2 FYNNEI. V was pared by 4 bases and J by 6 bases, with 7 bases between. The chain's CDR3 is CASSVWGNEQFF. The CDR3 DNA reads TGTGCCAGCAGTGTCTGGGGCAATGAGCAGTTCTTC.

The chain joins TRBV19 to TRBJ1-6; possible D gene TRBD1, 6 bases. The CDR3 has 12 amino acids. CDR1 is LNHDA, CDR2 SQIVND, per germline (reference sequence). V was clipped by 5 bases and J by 8 bases, with 7 bases between them. This CDR3 reads CASSGQYSPLHF. CDR3 sequence (DNA): TGTGCCAGTAGTGGACAGTATTCACCCCTCCACTTT.

The V and J genes are TRBV23-1 and TRBJ1-1; tentative D call: TRBD1 (6 bases). TRBV23-1 is treated as an ORF (open reading frame) with a function not yet certain. The CDR3 contains 11 residues. Trimming stripped 9 bases from V and 1 base from J, with 6 bases between. CDR3 coding DNA: TGCGCCAGGACAGGGAACACTGAAGCTTTCTTT. Amino acids: CARTGNTEAFF.

This chain connects TRBV23-1 to TRBJ1-1; D is ambiguous. TRBV23-1 is marked as an open reading frame, function uncertain. V was cut by 11 bases and J by 3 bases, with 22 bases left in between. This CDR3 spans 15 amino acids. CDR3 DNA: TGCGCCTATCATTTTATAATGGAAGAAGACACTGAAGCTTTCTTT. It specifies CAYHFIMEEDTEAFF.

This clone has just a few counts. The chain has TRBV10-3 and TRBJ1-1; D uncertain. V lost 3 bases to trimming and J lost 7 bases, with 15 bases between them. The CDR3 contains 14 residues. Germline CDR1 reads ENHRY; CDR2 reads SYGVKD. For the CDR3, the DNA is TGTGCCATCAGTGACTCGGTCGATAAAGGTGAAGCTTTCTTT. It specifies CAISDSVDKGEAFF.

This chain connects TRBV4-1 to TRBJ2-5; no clear D. CDR1 and CDR2 from the germline V gene are MGHRA and YSYEKL. The CDR3 length is 14 residues. The V end was cut by 1 base, the J end by 1 base, with 7 bases between. CDR3 DNA sequence: TGCGCCAGCAGCCAAGTTTGGGTCCAAGAGACCCAGTACTTC. It translates to CASSQVWVQETQYF.

This chain links TRBV6-5 with TRBJ2-4; D ambiguous. V lost 0 bases and J 1 base, leaving 10 bases between the germline ends. This CDR3 region has 16 residues. Germline lookup yields CDR1 MNHEY and CDR2 SVGAGI. CDR3 protein: CASSYSSPHAKNIQYF. The DNA of the CDR3 is TGTGCCAGCAGTTACTCGTCACCCCACGCCAAAAACATTCAGTACTTC.

The V and J genes are TRBV30 and TRBJ1-5, with 7 nucleotides matching TRBD1. The trim removed 0 bases at V and 4 bases at J, leaving 3 bases unmatched. This CDR3 has 14 amino acids. CDR1 GTSNPN and CDR2 SVGIG come from the germline V gene (reference sequence). The CDR3 bases are TGTGCCTGGAGTGTACAGGGGAGAAATCAGCCCCAGCATTTT. Encoded protein: CAWSVQGRNQPQHF.

J is TRBJ2-3 and V is TRBV9; TRBD2 is a possible D gene (5 bases). The CDR3 loop spans 15 amino acids. Germline V gene sequence: CDR1 SGDLS, CDR2 YYNGEE. V was cut by 4 bases and J by 2 bases, with 14 bases left in between. CDR3 loop: CASSSAGVATDTQYF. The CDR3 DNA sequence: TGTGCCAGCAGCAGCGCCGGGGTGGCCACAGATACGCAGTATTTT.

This chain connects TRBV5-1 to TRBJ2-5; weak D call: TRBD1 (6 bases). Germline loops: CDR1 SGHRS, CDR2 YFSETQ. The CDR3 loop spans 11 amino acids. V was shortened by 6 bases and J by 9 bases, with 12 bases between the two germline ends. CDR3 bases: TGCGCCAGCAAGGACAGTACGGCCCAGTACTTC. Encoded protein: CASKDSTAQYF.

The V gene is TRBV6-5, the J gene TRBJ2-7; perhaps D is TRBD1 or TRBD2 (5 bases each). V was shortened by 2 bases and J by 2 bases, with 13 bases between the two germline ends. This CDR3 contains 15 residues. Germline V gene sequence: CDR1 MNHEY, CDR2 SVGAGI. This CDR3 is CASSYRHPGPYEQYF. The CDR3, as DNA: TGTGCCAGCAGTTACCGACACCCGGGGCCCTACGAGCAGTACTTC.

The V and J genes are TRBV5-1 and TRBJ2-5; the D gene could be TRBD1 or TRBD2 (5 bases each). The V end lost 3 bases, the J end lost 4 bases, and 13 bases lay between the germline ends. Looked up from germline, CDR1 is SGHRS and CDR2 is YFSETQ. CDR3 length: 14 amino acids. Written as DNA, the CDR3 is TGCGCCAGCAGCTCCGGGGACGGCCTAGAGACCCAGTACTTC. It is translated as CASSSGDGLETQYF.

J is TRBJ2-3 and V is TRBV9, with 9 bases lining up with TRBD2. V lost 3 bases, J lost 5 bases, and 7 bases stayed unmatched. This CDR3 region has 15 residues. The germline CDR1 and CDR2 sequences are SGDLS and YYNGEE. The CDR3 region is CASSGSGGLRDTQYF. CDR3 DNA sequence: TGTGCCAGCAGCGGTAGCGGGGGCCTAAGAGATACGCAGTATTTT.

The V gene is TRBV2, the J gene TRBJ2-1, with 7 bases lining up with TRBD1. Germline V gives CDR1 SNHLY, CDR2 FYNNEI. V was pared by 7 bases and J by 6 bases, with 6 bases of the junction left unmatched. The CDR3 length is 13 residues. The CDR3 sequence is CASTIDRANEQFF. The CDR3 DNA reads as TGTGCCAGCACCATCGACAGGGCCAATGAGCAGTTCTTC.

This clone has a handful of counts. This chain joins TRBV30 and TRBJ1-3; tentatively, D is TRBD1 (6 bases). The CDR3 totals 13 residues. Germline V gene data show CDR1 as GTSNPN and CDR2 as SVGIG (reference sequence). Deletions cut 2 bases from V and 9 bases from J, with 14 bases between. This CDR3 is CAWSTGALGTIYF. For the CDR3, the DNA is TGTGCCTGGAGTACGGGGGCTCTCGGCACCATATATTTT.

On this clone: One end of the junction is discordant with germline, which a read error may explain. This chain uses TRBV5-8 with TRBJ2-1; 12 nucleotides match TRBD2. CDR1 is SGHTS, CDR2 YDEGEE, per germline. The CDR3 has 15 amino acids. For the CDR3, the DNA is TGTGCCAGCAGCTTGGTCCTAGCGGGGGGGCCACAAAAGGTCTTC. Translation gives CASSLVLAGGPQKVF.

The V gene is TRBV2, the J gene TRBJ1-1; maybe TRBD1 (6 bases). Germline CDR1 reads SNHLY; CDR2 reads FYNNEI. The CDR3 is 10 residues long. V was clipped by 8 bases and J by 8 bases, with 9 bases between them. In DNA, the CDR3 is TGTGCCAGCCGCGGGACAGAAGCTTTCTTT. Translated, it gives CASRGTEAFF.

In DNA, the CDR3 is TGTGCCAGCAGCCGGACAGGAAACTCCTACGAGCAGTACTTC. It encodes CASSRTGNSYEQYF. V gene TRBV5-6 combines with J gene TRBJ2-7; 7 positions agree with TRBD1. This CDR3 has 14 amino acids. V shed 4 bases and J 0 bases; nucleotides not matched to a gene: 4. Germline assignment: CDR1 SGHDT and CDR2 YYEEEE.

The chain has TRBV7-8 and TRBJ2-1; D gene unclear. V lost 2 bases and J 4 bases, leaving 3 bases between the germline ends. Germline-derived CDR1 and CDR2 are SGHVS and FQNEAQ. This CDR3 contains 12 residues. The CDR3, as DNA: TGTGCCAGCAGCTTAATATACAATGAGCAGTTCTTC. Protein product: CASSLIYNEQFF. The full variable domain, rest sourced from reference TRBV7-8 and TRBJ2-1, is GAGVSQSPRYKVAKRGQDVALRCDPISGHVSLFWYQQALGQGPEFLTYFQNEAQLDKSGLPSDRFFAERPEGSVSTLKIQRTQQEDSAVYLCASSLIYNEQFFGPGTRLTVL.

J is TRBJ1-6 and V is TRBV5-1, with D perhaps TRBD1 (5 bases). Germline loops: CDR1 SGHRS, CDR2 YFSETQ. The V end lost 4 bases, the J end lost 9 bases, and 17 bases lay between the germline ends. CDR3 length equals 15 residues. CDR3 sequence: CASSPRGGQASPLHF. CDR3 DNA sequence: TGCGCCAGCAGCCCGAGGGGAGGGCAGGCTTCACCCCTCCACTTT.

This clone was picked up a small number of times. The J gene is TRBJ2-1, the V gene TRBV7-9, with 7 bases matching TRBD1. CDR3 length equals 15 residues. J was trimmed by 3 bases and V by 0 bases; bases with no gene match: 2. The germline V gene has CDR1 SEHNR and CDR2 FQNEAQ (reference sequence). Written as DNA, the CDR3 is TGTGCCAGCAGCTTAGCACAGGGGAACTACAATGAGCAGTTCTTC. Amino acids: CASSLAQGNYNEQFF.

This chain uses TRBV2 with TRBJ2-2, with D unresolved. The CDR3 runs 15 residues. V shed 5 bases and J shed 1 base, with 11 bases lying between them. CDR1 is SNHLY and CDR2 is FYNNEI in the germline V gene. The CDR3, as DNA: TGTGCCAGCAGTACAATGGACGGGAACACCGGGGAGCTGTTTTTT. The encoded protein is CASSTMDGNTGELFF.

V gene TRBV10-3 combines with J gene TRBJ1-5; D remains ambiguous. CDR3 length equals 13 residues. V shed 8 bases and J shed 2 bases, with 10 bases lying between them. Per the germline V gene, CDR1 is ENHRY and CDR2 is SYGVKD. The CDR3 bases are TGTGCCATCCGCGGAGATGGCAATCAGCCCCAGCATTTT. Amino acids: CAIRGDGNQPQHF.

V and J are TRBV5-6 and TRBJ2-1; D is ambiguous. Germline V gene sequence: CDR1 SGHDT, CDR2 YYEEEE. The CDR3 has 17 residues. Trimming cost V 1 base and J 4 bases, with 18 bases left between them. CDR3 sequence reads: CASSLSETANTYNEQFF. CDR3 DNA sequence: TGTGCCAGCAGCTTGTCAGAGACGGCTAATACATACAATGAGCAGTTCTTC.

This chain links TRBV2 with TRBJ2-3; 8 bases map to TRBD2. The CDR3 is 15 amino acids. Germline values: CDR1 SNHLY, CDR2 FYNNEI. The trim removed 5 bases at V and 1 base at J, leaving 5 bases unmatched. CDR3 in amino acids: CASSLLAVGTDTQYF. As DNA, the CDR3 is TGTGCCAGCAGTCTACTAGCGGTGGGCACAGATACGCAGTATTTT.

V gene TRBV6-5 combines with J gene TRBJ2-3, with unresolved D. Deletions cut 0 bases from V and 2 bases from J, with 6 bases between. The germline CDR1 and CDR2 sequences are MNHEY and SVGAGI. The CDR3 totals 14 residues. CDR3 nucleotide sequence: TGTGCCAGCAGTTACTCGGGCACCACAGATACGCAGTATTTT. Translated, it gives CASSYSGTTDTQYF.

The J gene is TRBJ1-2, the V gene TRBV19, with D perhaps matching TRBD1 (6 bases). V gave up 4 bases and J gave up 0 bases, with 12 bases separating them. CDR3 size: 15 residues. CDR1 and CDR2 (germline): LNHDA, SQIVND (reference sequence). This chain's CDR3 is CASSTTGTSNYGYTF. CDR3 bases: TGTGCCAGTAGTACGACAGGCACCTCTAACTATGGCTACACCTTC.